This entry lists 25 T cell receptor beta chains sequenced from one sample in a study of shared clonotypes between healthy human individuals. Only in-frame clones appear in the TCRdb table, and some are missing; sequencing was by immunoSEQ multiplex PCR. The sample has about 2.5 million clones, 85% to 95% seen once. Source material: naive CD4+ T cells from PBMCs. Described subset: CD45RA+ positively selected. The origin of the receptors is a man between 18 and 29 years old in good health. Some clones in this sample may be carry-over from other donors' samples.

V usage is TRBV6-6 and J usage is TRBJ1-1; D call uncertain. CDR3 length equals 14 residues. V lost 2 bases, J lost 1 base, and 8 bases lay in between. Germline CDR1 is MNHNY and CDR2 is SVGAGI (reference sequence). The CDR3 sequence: CASSYQHSNTEAFF. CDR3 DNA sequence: TGTGCCAGCAGTTACCAACACTCGAACACTGAAGCTTTCTTT.

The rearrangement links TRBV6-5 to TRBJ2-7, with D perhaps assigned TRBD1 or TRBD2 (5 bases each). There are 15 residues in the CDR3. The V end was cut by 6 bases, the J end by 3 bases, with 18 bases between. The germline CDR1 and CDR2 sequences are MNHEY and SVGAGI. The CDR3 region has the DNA TGTGCCAGCAGCCAGTTGGGACGGCAGATCTACGAGCAGTACTTC. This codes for CASSQLGRQIYEQYF.

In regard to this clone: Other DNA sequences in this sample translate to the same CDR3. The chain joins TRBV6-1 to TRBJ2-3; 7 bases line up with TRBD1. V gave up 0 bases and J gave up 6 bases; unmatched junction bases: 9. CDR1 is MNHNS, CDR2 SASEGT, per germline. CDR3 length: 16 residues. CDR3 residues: CASSEAGAGGRDTQYF. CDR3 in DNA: TGTGCCAGCAGTGAAGCTGGGGCAGGGGGTAGGGATACGCAGTATTTT.

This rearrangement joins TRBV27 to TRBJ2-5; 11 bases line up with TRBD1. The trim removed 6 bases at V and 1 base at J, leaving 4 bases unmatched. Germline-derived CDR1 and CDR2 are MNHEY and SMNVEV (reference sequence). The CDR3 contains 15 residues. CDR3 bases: TGTGCCAGCAGCTCGGGACAGGGGGTCCAAGAGACCCAGTACTTC. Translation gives CASSSGQGVQETQYF.

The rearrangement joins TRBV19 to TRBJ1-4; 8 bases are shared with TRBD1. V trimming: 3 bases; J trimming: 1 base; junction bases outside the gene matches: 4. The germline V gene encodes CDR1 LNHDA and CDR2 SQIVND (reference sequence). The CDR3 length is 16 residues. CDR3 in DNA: TGTGCCAGTAGTATCCAGGGGGCGCAAACTAATGAAAAACTGTTTTTT. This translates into CASSIQGAQTNEKLFF.

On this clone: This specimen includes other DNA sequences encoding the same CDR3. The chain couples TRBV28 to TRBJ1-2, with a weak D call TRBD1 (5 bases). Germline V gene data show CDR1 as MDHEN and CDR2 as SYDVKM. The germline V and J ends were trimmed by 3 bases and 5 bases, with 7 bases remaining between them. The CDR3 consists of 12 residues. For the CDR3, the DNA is TGTGCCAGCAGTTTTTGGGGGTATGGCTACACCTTC. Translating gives CASSFWGYGYTF.

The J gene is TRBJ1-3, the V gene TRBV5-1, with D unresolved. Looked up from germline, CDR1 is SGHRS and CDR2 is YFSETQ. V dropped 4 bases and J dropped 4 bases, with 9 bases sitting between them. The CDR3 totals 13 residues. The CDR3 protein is CASSDLTGNTIYF. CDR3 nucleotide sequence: TGCGCCAGCAGCGACCTAACCGGAAACACCATATATTTT.

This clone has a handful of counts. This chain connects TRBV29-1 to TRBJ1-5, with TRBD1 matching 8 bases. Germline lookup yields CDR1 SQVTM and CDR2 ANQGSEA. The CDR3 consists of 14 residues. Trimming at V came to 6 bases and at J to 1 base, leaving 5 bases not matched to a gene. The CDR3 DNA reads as TGCAGCGTGTCGACAGGGGTGAGCAATCAGCCCCAGCATTTT. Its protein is CSVSTGVSNQPQHF. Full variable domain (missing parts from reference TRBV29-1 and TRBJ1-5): SAVISQKPSRDICQRGTSLTIQCQVDSQVTMMFWYRQQPGQSLTLIATANQGSEATYESGFVIDKFPISRPNLTFSTLTVSNMSPEDSSIYLCSVSTGVSNQPQHFGDGTRLSIL.

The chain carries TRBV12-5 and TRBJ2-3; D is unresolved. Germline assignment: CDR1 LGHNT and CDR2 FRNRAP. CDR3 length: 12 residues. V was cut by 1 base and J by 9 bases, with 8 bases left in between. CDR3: CASGLEITTQYF. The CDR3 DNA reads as TGTGCTAGTGGTTTGGAGATTACCACGCAGTATTTT.

As DNA, the CDR3 is TGCAGCACCCCTTCCAGGACAAACTACGAGCAGTACTTC. Translating it yields CSTPSRTNYEQYF. The V call is TRBV29-1, the J call TRBJ2-7; TRBD1 might be the D (5 bases). V lost 8 bases to trimming and J lost 3 bases, with 17 bases between them. There are 13 residues in the CDR3. Germline V gene data show CDR1 as SQVTM and CDR2 as ANQGSEA.

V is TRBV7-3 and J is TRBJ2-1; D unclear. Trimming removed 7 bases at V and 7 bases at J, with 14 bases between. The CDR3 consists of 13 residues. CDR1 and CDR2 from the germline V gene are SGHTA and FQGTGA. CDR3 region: CASTPHPKNEQFF. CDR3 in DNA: TGTGCCAGCACCCCCCACCCGAAGAATGAGCAGTTCTTC.

The CDR3 sequence: CAISQGGEKLFF. The CDR3 nucleotides are TGTGCCATCAGCCAGGGAGGCGAAAAACTGTTTTTT. J is TRBJ1-4 and V is TRBV10-3, with D perhaps TRBD1 (5 bases). Germline CDR1 reads ENHRY; CDR2 reads SYGVKD. This CDR3 has 12 residues. With 6 bases removed from V and 8 bases from J, the gap between germline ends came to 10 bases.

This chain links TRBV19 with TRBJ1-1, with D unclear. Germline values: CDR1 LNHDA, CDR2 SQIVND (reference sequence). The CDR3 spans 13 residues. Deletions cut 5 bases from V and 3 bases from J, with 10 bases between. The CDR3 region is CASSSYRYTEAFF. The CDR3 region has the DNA TGTGCCAGTAGTTCCTACCGGTACACTGAAGCTTTCTTT.

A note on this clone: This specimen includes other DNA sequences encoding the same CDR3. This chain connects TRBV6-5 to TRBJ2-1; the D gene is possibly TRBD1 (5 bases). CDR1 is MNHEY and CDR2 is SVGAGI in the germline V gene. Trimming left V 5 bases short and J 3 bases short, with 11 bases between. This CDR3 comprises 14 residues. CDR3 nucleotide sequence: TGTGCCAGCAGTCGCCAGGGAAGCTACAATGAGCAGTTCTTC. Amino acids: CASSRQGSYNEQFF.

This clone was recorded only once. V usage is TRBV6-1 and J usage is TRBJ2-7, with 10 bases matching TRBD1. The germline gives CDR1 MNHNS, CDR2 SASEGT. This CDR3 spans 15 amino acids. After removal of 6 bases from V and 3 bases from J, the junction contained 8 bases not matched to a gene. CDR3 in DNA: TGTGCCAGCAGCGAGACGGGACAGGGGAGCTACGAGCAGTACTTC. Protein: CASSETGQGSYEQYF.

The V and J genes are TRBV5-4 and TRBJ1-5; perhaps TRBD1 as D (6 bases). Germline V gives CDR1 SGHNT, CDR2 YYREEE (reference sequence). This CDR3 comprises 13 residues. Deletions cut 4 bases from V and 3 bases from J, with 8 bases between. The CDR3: CASSGGPNQPQHF. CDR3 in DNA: TGTGCCAGCAGCGGGGGGCCCAATCAGCCCCAGCATTTT.

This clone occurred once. CDR3 DNA: TGTGCCAGCAGCGGGAGGGTTTCTAGCACAGATACGCAGTATTTT. It codes for CASSGRVSSTDTQYF. The chain uses TRBV27 and TRBJ2-3, with 8 bases fitting TRBD2. V shed 6 bases, J shed 0 bases, and the junction held 5 bases outside the gene matches. The CDR3 length is 15 residues. The germline V gene encodes CDR1 MNHEY and CDR2 SMNVEV (reference sequence).

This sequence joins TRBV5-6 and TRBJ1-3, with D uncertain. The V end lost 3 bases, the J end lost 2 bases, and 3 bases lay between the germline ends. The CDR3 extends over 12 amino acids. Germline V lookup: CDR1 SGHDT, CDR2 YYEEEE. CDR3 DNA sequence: TGTGCCAGCAGCTCAGCTGGAAACACCATATATTTT. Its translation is CASSSAGNTIYF.

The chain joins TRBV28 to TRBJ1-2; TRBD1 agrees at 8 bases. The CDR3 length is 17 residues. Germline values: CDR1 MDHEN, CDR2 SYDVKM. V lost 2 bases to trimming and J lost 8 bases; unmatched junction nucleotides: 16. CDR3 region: CASSLIGRGPGVGGYTF. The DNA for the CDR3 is TGTGCCAGCAGTTTAATAGGCAGGGGGCCGGGGGTTGGAGGCTACACCTTC.

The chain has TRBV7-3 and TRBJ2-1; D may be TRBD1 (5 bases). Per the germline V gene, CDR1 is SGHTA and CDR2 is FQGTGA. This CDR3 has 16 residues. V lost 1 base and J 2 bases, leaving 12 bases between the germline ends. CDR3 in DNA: TGTGCCAGCAGCTTAATTAGGGGAAGACCCTACAATGAGCAGTTCTTC. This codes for CASSLIRGRPYNEQFF.

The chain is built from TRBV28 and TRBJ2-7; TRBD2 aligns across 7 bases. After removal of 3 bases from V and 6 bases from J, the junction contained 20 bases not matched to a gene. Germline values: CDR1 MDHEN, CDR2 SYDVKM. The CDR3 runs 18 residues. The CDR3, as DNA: TGTGCCAGCAGTTTTCGTCGCGGGACTCTAGCGGTCGCCCGCGAGCAGTACTTC. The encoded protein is CASSFRRGTLAVAREQYF. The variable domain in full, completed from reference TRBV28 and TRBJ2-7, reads DVKVTQSSRYLVKRTGEKVFLECVQDMDHENMFWYRQDPGLGLRLIYFSYDVKMKEKGDIPEGYSVSREKKERFSLILESASTNQTSMYLCASSFRRGTLAVAREQYFGPGTRLTVT.

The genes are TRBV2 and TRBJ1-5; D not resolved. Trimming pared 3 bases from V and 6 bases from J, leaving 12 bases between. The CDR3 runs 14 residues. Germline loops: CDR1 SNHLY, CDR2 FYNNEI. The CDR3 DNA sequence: TGTGCCAGCAGTGAGGAATATCTGGGTCAGCCCCAGCATTTT. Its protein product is CASSEEYLGQPQHF.

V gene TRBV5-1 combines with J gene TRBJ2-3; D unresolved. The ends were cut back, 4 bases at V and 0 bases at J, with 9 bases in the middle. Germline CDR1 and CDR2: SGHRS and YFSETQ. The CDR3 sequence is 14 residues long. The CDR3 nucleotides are TGCGCCAGCAGCGACGAACCTAGCACAGATACGCAGTATTTT. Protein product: CASSDEPSTDTQYF.

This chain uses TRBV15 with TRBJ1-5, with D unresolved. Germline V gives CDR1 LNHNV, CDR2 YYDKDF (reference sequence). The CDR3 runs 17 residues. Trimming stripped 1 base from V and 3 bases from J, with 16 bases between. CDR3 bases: TGTGCCACCAGCAGAGCATTATCTGTGGCGAACAATCAGCCCCAGCATTTT. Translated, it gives CATSRALSVANNQPQHF.

In nucleotides, the CDR3 is TGTGCCAGCAGCTTCTCACAGGGGAATACAAATCAGCCCCAGCATTTT. This encodes CASSFSQGNTNQPQHF. The chain joins TRBV5-6 to TRBJ1-5; TRBD1 matches 7 bases. Losses at the gene ends were 2 bases for V and 4 bases for J; bases not matched to a gene: 9. Germline-derived CDR1 and CDR2 are SGHDT and YYEEEE. The CDR3 runs 16 residues.